This T cell receptor beta chain was documented in a study of blood T cells in healthy people across ages. This clonotype was seen repeatedly, ten times or more. The junction does not match germline at one end; this may be a read error. Sample-barcoded 5' priming and a J-beta primer mix drove a second PCR of roughly 6 to 12 cycles. TCRdb reanalysed the 5' RACE reads using MiXCR and keeps one entry per CDR3 protein. The repertoire holds 1.5 million to 2 million distinct CDR3 sequences, roughly 28% seen once, with roughly 8% in the top ten. This CDR3 spans 14 amino acids. The specimen sequenced was blood. This chain links TRBV12-3 or TRBV12-4 with TRBJ2-3; a possible D gene is TRBD2 (6 bases). The source is a woman aged 25 to 45 in good health. The CDR3 spells CASSLGGNTDTQYF. The CDR3 DNA reads as TGTGCCAGCAGCTTAGGCGGGAATACAGATACGCAGTATTTT.